A selection of T cell receptor beta chains follows, all from one sample in a study of OX40 agonist ivuxolimab in advanced cancers. Profiled with immunoSEQ multiplex PCR; TCRdb holds only in-frame clones, not every one. The sample includes roughly 71,000 clones, 88% of them seen just once. The source material was CD4+ or CD8+ T cells sorted from blood, sampled in a trial of the OX40 agonist ivuxolimab. These receptors were collected from an adult with an advanced solid tumor such as melanoma, head and neck, liver or kidney cancer. Both conserved end residues are part of each CDR3. Fields, in order: CDR3 protein, CDR3 DNA, CDR3 length, V gene, J gene, D gene, clone size. D genes are given only for firm matches. Expanded clones are given a class, and other clones once, few, many or no size at all.

CDR3aa: CASSWRGSYEQYF
CDR3nt: TGCGCCAGCAGCTGGAGGGGTTCCTACGAGCAGTACTTC
len: 13
v_gene: TRBV5-1
j_gene: TRBJ2-7
d_gene: NA
abundance: NA

CDR3aa: CASSSRGGNIQYF
CDR3nt: TGTGCCAGCAGCTCTCGGGGGGGAAACATTCAGTACTTC
len: 13
v_gene: TRBV7-2
j_gene: TRBJ2-4
d_gene: TRBD2
abundance: NA

CDR3aa: CSATRVRQYF
CDR3nt: TGCAGTGCCACCAGGGTTCGCCAGTACTTC
len: 10
v_gene: TRBV20-1
j_gene: TRBJ2-4
d_gene: NA
abundance: NA

CDR3aa: CAISEEGTYQPQHF
CDR3nt: TGTGCCATCAGTGAGGAGGGGACCTATCAGCCCCAGCATTTT
len: 14
v_gene: TRBV10-3
j_gene: TRBJ1-5
d_gene: NA
abundance: NA

CDR3aa: CASSPPEGEQYF
CDR3nt: TGTGCCAGCTCACCACCGGAAGGCGAGCAGTACTTC
len: 12
v_gene: TRBV18
j_gene: TRBJ2-7
d_gene: NA
abundance: NA

CDR3aa: CASSPRPDRTEQFF
CDR3nt: TGCGCCAGCAGCCCAAGACCGGACCGCACCGAGCAGTTCTTC
len: 14
v_gene: TRBV4-3
j_gene: TRBJ2-1
d_gene: NA
abundance: NA

CDR3aa: CASSSDGPTNEKLFF
CDR3nt: TGTGCCAGCTCTTCGGACGGACCAACTAATGAAAAACTGTTTTTT
len: 15
v_gene: TRBV18
j_gene: TRBJ1-4
d_gene: NA
abundance: NA

CDR3aa: CASSLWGGFTDTQYF
CDR3nt: TGCGCCAGCAGCTTGTGGGGCGGATTCACAGATACGCAGTATTTT
len: 15
v_gene: TRBV5-1
j_gene: TRBJ2-3
d_gene: NA
abundance: NA

CDR3aa: CASSIATRQETQYF
CDR3nt: TGTGCCAGTAGTATAGCTACGAGACAGGAGACCCAGTACTTC
len: 14
v_gene: TRBV19
j_gene: TRBJ2-5
d_gene: NA
abundance: NA

CDR3aa: CASSPRPREVLYEQYF
CDR3nt: TGTGCCAGCTCACCTCGCCCCAGGGAAGTACTCTACGAGCAGTACTTC
len: 16
v_gene: TRBV18
j_gene: TRBJ2-7
d_gene: NA
abundance: NA

CDR3aa: CASRGLYGYTF
CDR3nt: TGTGCCAGCCGGGGATTGTATGGCTACACCTTC
len: 11
v_gene: TRBV6-1
j_gene: TRBJ1-2
d_gene: NA
abundance: NA

CDR3aa: CASSFRLRPTDNYGYTF
CDR3nt: TGTGCCAGCAGCTTTCGCCTTCGCCCGACAGATAACTATGGCTACACCTTC
len: 17
v_gene: TRBV5-6
j_gene: TRBJ1-2
d_gene: NA
abundance: once

CDR3aa: CASSQDRVTEAFF
CDR3nt: TGTGCCAGCAGCCAGGACAGGGTCACTGAAGCTTTCTTT
len: 13
v_gene: TRBV11-3
j_gene: TRBJ1-1
d_gene: TRBD1
abundance: NA

CDR3aa: CASSLEITASSYEQYF
CDR3nt: TGTGCCAGCAGCTTAGAAATAACAGCTTCCTCTTACGAGCAGTACTTC
len: 16
v_gene: TRBV11-2
j_gene: TRBJ2-7
d_gene: NA
abundance: NA

CDR3aa: CSVAEVGETQYF
CDR3nt: TGCAGCGTTGCAGAGGTAGGAGAGACCCAGTACTTC
len: 12
v_gene: TRBV29-1
j_gene: TRBJ2-5
d_gene: NA
abundance: NA

CDR3aa: CAWSDNYGYTF
CDR3nt: TGTGCCTGGTCGGATAACTATGGCTACACCTTC
len: 11
v_gene: TRBV30
j_gene: TRBJ1-2
d_gene: NA
abundance: NA

CDR3aa: CASSGGAVGTDTQYF
CDR3nt: TGTGCCAGTTCGGGCGGGGCCGTTGGGACAGATACGCAGTATTTT
len: 15
v_gene: TRBV19
j_gene: TRBJ2-3
d_gene: NA
abundance: NA

CDR3aa: CASSSRSSYDEQFF
CDR3nt: TGTGCCAGCAGTAGCCGGAGCTCCTACGATGAGCAGTTCTTC
len: 14
v_gene: TRBV7-2
j_gene: TRBJ2-1
d_gene: NA
abundance: NA

CDR3aa: CASSRSDPGNTGELFF
CDR3nt: TGTGCCAGCAGCCGGTCGGATCCCGGGAACACCGGGGAGCTGTTTTTT
len: 16
v_gene: TRBV27
j_gene: TRBJ2-2
d_gene: NA
abundance: NA

CDR3aa: CASSELSSTDTQYF
CDR3nt: TGTGCCAGCAGTGAATTGAGTTCCACAGATACGCAGTATTTT
len: 14
v_gene: TRBV2
j_gene: TRBJ2-3
d_gene: NA
abundance: NA

CDR3aa: CASSSLAGIYEQYF
CDR3nt: TGTGCCAGCAGTTCACTAGCGGGTATCTACGAGCAGTACTTC
len: 14
v_gene: TRBV6-6
j_gene: TRBJ2-7
d_gene: TRBD2
abundance: NA

CDR3aa: CASSFTEAYGYTF
CDR3nt: TGTGCCAGCAGCTTTACAGAAGCCTATGGCTACACCTTC
len: 13
v_gene: TRBV7-8
j_gene: TRBJ1-2
d_gene: NA
abundance: few

CDR3aa: CASSRERGPYEQYF
CDR3nt: TGTGCCAGCAGCCGGGAGAGGGGGCCCTACGAGCAGTACTTC
len: 14
v_gene: TRBV11-1
j_gene: TRBJ2-7
d_gene: NA
abundance: NA

CDR3aa: CAISESSDRSEQYF
CDR3nt: TGTGCCATCAGTGAGTCGTCTGACAGGAGCGAGCAGTACTTC
len: 14
v_gene: TRBV10-3
j_gene: TRBJ2-7
d_gene: NA
abundance: once

CDR3aa: CASTSGQVGHEQFF
CDR3nt: TGTGCCAGCACCTCAGGACAGGTGGGACATGAGCAGTTCTTC
len: 14
v_gene: TRBV28
j_gene: TRBJ2-1
d_gene: TRBD1
abundance: NA

CDR3aa: CASRVGSGRADTQYF
CDR3nt: TGTGCCAGCAGGGTCGGGAGTGGGAGGGCAGATACGCAGTATTTT
len: 15
v_gene: TRBV28
j_gene: TRBJ2-3
d_gene: TRBD2
abundance: NA

CDR3aa: CASSGGTASGEQYF
CDR3nt: TGCGCCAGCAGTGGAGGGACAGCTTCGGGGGAGCAGTACTTC
len: 14
v_gene: TRBV10-1
j_gene: TRBJ2-7
d_gene: TRBD1
abundance: NA

CDR3aa: CASSQAQGSGANVLTF
CDR3nt: TGTGCCAGCAGCCAAGCACAGGGGTCTGGGGCCAACGTCCTGACTTTC
len: 16
v_gene: TRBV4-2
j_gene: TRBJ2-6
d_gene: TRBD1
abundance: NA

CDR3aa: CASSLGQDRNSPLHF
CDR3nt: TGTGCCAGCAGTCTGGGACAGGATAGAAATTCACCCCTCCACTTT
len: 15
v_gene: TRBV28
j_gene: TRBJ1-6
d_gene: TRBD1
abundance: NA

CDR3aa: CASSPGTANTGELFF
CDR3nt: TGCGCCAGCAGTCCCGGGACAGCGAACACCGGGGAGCTGTTTTTT
len: 15
v_gene: TRBV10-1
j_gene: TRBJ2-2
d_gene: TRBD1
abundance: NA

CDR3aa: CASRGQGEETQYF
CDR3nt: TGTGCCAGTAGAGGACAGGGCGAAGAGACCCAGTACTTC
len: 13
v_gene: TRBV19
j_gene: TRBJ2-5
d_gene: TRBD1
abundance: NA

CDR3aa: CASSLRLAKDTQYF
CDR3nt: TGTGCCAGCAGCTTAAGGCTAGCGAAGGATACGCAGTATTTT
len: 14
v_gene: TRBV7-3
j_gene: TRBJ2-3
d_gene: NA
abundance: NA

CDR3aa: CASSFPQPQHF
CDR3nt: TGTGCCAGCAGTTTCCCTCAGCCCCAGCATTTT
len: 11
v_gene: TRBV28
j_gene: TRBJ1-5
d_gene: NA
abundance: NA

CDR3aa: CASSFYRVLAKNIQYF
CDR3nt: TGTGCCAGCAGCTTCTACAGGGTTCTAGCCAAAAACATTCAGTACTTC
len: 16
v_gene: TRBV5-8
j_gene: TRBJ2-4
d_gene: NA
abundance: NA

CDR3aa: CASSPAITTDTQYF
CDR3nt: TGCGCCAGCAGTCCCGCGATCACCACAGATACGCAGTATTTT
len: 14
v_gene: TRBV5-1
j_gene: TRBJ2-3
d_gene: NA
abundance: NA

CDR3aa: CASMQGQGEGYTF
CDR3nt: TGTGCCAGCATGCAGGGACAGGGGGAGGGCTACACCTTC
len: 13
v_gene: TRBV28
j_gene: TRBJ1-2
d_gene: TRBD1
abundance: NA

CDR3aa: CASCTGGGLNTGELFF
CDR3nt: TGTGCCAGCTGTACAGGGGGAGGTTTAAACACCGGGGAGCTGTTTTTT
len: 16
v_gene: TRBV2
j_gene: TRBJ2-2
d_gene: TRBD1
abundance: once

CDR3aa: CASSSPRREQFF
CDR3nt: TGTGCCAGCAGCTCCCCCCGCAGGGAGCAGTTCTTC
len: 12
v_gene: TRBV11-2
j_gene: TRBJ2-1
d_gene: NA
abundance: NA

CDR3aa: CASSSEVGKNIQYF
CDR3nt: TGCGCCAGCAGCTCTGAGGTGGGCAAAAACATTCAGTACTTC
len: 14
v_gene: TRBV5-1
j_gene: TRBJ2-4
d_gene: NA
abundance: NA

CDR3aa: CASSTGTSGSYEQYF
CDR3nt: TGTGCCAGCAGTACGGGAACTAGCGGCTCCTACGAGCAGTACTTC
len: 15
v_gene: TRBV11-1
j_gene: TRBJ2-7
d_gene: TRBD2
abundance: NA

CDR3aa: CASSLGGHGEETQYF
CDR3nt: TGTGCCAGCAGCTTAGGCGGTCACGGGGAGGAGACCCAGTACTTC
len: 15
v_gene: TRBV7-2
j_gene: TRBJ2-5
d_gene: NA
abundance: NA

CDR3aa: CASSLDGVYGYTF
CDR3nt: TGTGCCAGCAGCTTAGACGGAGTATATGGCTACACCTTC
len: 13
v_gene: TRBV11-3
j_gene: TRBJ1-2
d_gene: NA
abundance: NA

CDR3aa: CASSSIGTGEFREQYF
CDR3nt: TGTGCCAGCAGTTCGATAGGGACAGGGGAGTTTAGGGAGCAGTACTTC
len: 16
v_gene: TRBV28
j_gene: TRBJ2-5
d_gene: TRBD1
abundance: NA

CDR3aa: CASSGQANTEAFF
CDR3nt: TGTGCCAGCAGTGGTCAGGCGAACACTGAAGCTTTCTTT
len: 13
v_gene: TRBV27
j_gene: TRBJ1-1
d_gene: NA
abundance: NA

CDR3aa: CASSLGSLSYGYTF
CDR3nt: TGTGCCAGCAGTTTGGGTAGTTTGAGTTATGGCTACACCTTC
len: 14
v_gene: TRBV28
j_gene: TRBJ1-2
d_gene: NA
abundance: NA

CDR3aa: CASGPGNGNTGELFF
CDR3nt: TGTGCCAGCGGCCCCGGGAACGGGAACACCGGGGAGCTGTTTTTT
len: 15
v_gene: TRBV6-5
j_gene: TRBJ2-2
d_gene: NA
abundance: NA

CDR3aa: CASSLVGGADTQYF
CDR3nt: TGTGCCAGCAGCTTAGTTGGGGGCGCAGATACGCAGTATTTT
len: 14
v_gene: TRBV11-3
j_gene: TRBJ2-3
d_gene: NA
abundance: NA

CDR3aa: CASSLVRGQGNGQYF
CDR3nt: TGCGCCAGCAGCTTGGTGAGGGGACAGGGGAATGGGCAGTACTTC
len: 15
v_gene: TRBV5-1
j_gene: TRBJ2-7
d_gene: TRBD1
abundance: NA